These 25 T cell receptor beta chains share one sample of origin, sequenced in a study of T-cell reconstitution after alpha-beta-depleted transplantation in children. Unique molecular identifiers were used to barcode this TCRbeta library. TCRdb analysed the PCR reads with MiXCR anew, one entry per CDR3 protein. Of 450,000 to 700,000 distinct CDR3 sequences listed, roughly 27% are singletons. The sample in question was PBMCs, obtained before TCRalphabeta/CD19-depleted stem cell transplant. The receptors shown here come from a boy under two years old with Wiskott-Aldrich syndrome, due to receive a stem cell transplant.

This clonotype has just a few counts. The V call is TRBV20-1, the J call TRBJ2-5, with no clear D. With 0 bases removed from V and 7 bases from J, the gap between germline ends came to 15 bases. The CDR3 has 14 amino acids. From germline, CDR1 is DFQATT and CDR2 SNEGSKA (reference sequence). The CDR3 loop reads CSAREVRLDGTQYF. CDR3 nucleotide sequence: TGCAGTGCTAGAGAGGTCAGGCTAGACGGGACCCAGTACTTC.

This clonotype was detected a few times. V is TRBV6-2 or TRBV6-3 and J is TRBJ1-2; D is unresolved. The germline V gene has CDR1 MNHEY and CDR2 SVGEGT. V lost 6 bases and J 5 bases, leaving 19 bases between the germline ends. The CDR3 consists of 15 residues. The CDR3 DNA follows: TGTGCCAGCAGCCCTCCTGACGGGCGTAATTATGGCTACACCTTC. Residues: CASSPPDGRNYGYTF.

This clonotype turned up a few times. This rearrangement joins TRBV5-1 to TRBJ2-7; TRBD2 agrees at 10 bases. Germline CDR1 SGHRS, CDR2 YFSETQ. There are 16 residues in the CDR3. The J segment lost 5 bases and the V segment lost 0 bases, leaving 8 bases of the junction unmatched. The CDR3 bases are TGCGCCAGCAGCTTGGGAGTCCTAGCGGGAGCCCACGAGCAGTACTTC. Its translation is CASSLGVLAGAHEQYF.

This clonotype was observed a few times. V and J are TRBV10-3 and TRBJ2-1, with 13 positions matching TRBD2. V gave up 0 bases and J gave up 0 bases; unmatched junction bases: 8. Germline V lookup: CDR1 ENHRY, CDR2 SYGVKD. This CDR3 spans 20 amino acids. CDR3 sequence (DNA): TGTGCCATCAGTGAGTCCGTTGGGACTAGCGGGACTAGCTCCTACAATGAGCAGTTCTTC. This translates into CAISESVGTSGTSSYNEQFF.

V gene TRBV3-1 combines with J gene TRBJ1-6, with no clear D. Trimming pared 5 bases from V and 10 bases from J, leaving 9 bases between. The CDR3 totals 12 residues. In germline, CDR1 is LGHDT, CDR2 YNNKEL (reference sequence). CDR3 protein: CASSAMYSPLHF. As DNA, the CDR3 is TGTGCCAGCAGCGCCATGTACTCACCCCTCCACTTT.

The table lists this clonotype with a few counts. The V gene is TRBV28, the J gene TRBJ2-5; the match to TRBD2 covers 8 bases. Trimming at V came to 5 bases and at J to 0 bases, leaving 14 bases not matched to a gene. In germline, CDR1 is MDHEN, CDR2 SYDVKM. This CDR3 contains 18 residues. This CDR3 is CASSQTGVLADYQETQYF. DNA of the CDR3: TGTGCCAGCAGTCAAACTGGAGTACTAGCGGACTACCAAGAGACCCAGTACTTC.

This clonotype was found a few times. The rearrangement joins TRBV5-1 to TRBJ2-7; 7 positions agree with TRBD1. Germline assignment: CDR1 SGHRS and CDR2 YFSETQ. Trimming removed 4 bases from V and 6 bases from J; junction bases left unmatched: 7. The CDR3 spans 13 residues. The CDR3 protein is CASSAGDRGEQYF. In nucleotides, the CDR3 is TGCGCCAGCAGCGCTGGGGACAGAGGCGAGCAGTACTTC. The entire variable domain, with the rest obtained from reference TRBV5-1 and TRBJ2-7, is as follows: KAGVTQTPRYLIKTRGQQVTLSCSPISGHRSVSWYQQTPGQGLQFLFEYFSETQRNKGNFPGRFSGRQFSNSRSEMNVSTLELGDSALYLCASSAGDRGEQYFGPGTRLTVT.

In nucleotides, the CDR3 is TGTGCCACCCCGACTAGTGTTAGTTACAGTAGCACAGATACGCAGTATTTT. Encoded protein: CATPTSVSYSSTDTQYF. This chain links TRBV10-3 with TRBJ2-3; D perhaps matches TRBD2 (6 bases). CDR3 length equals 17 residues. Germline lookup yields CDR1 ENHRY and CDR2 SYGVKD. Trimming stripped 10 bases from V and 0 bases from J, with 23 bases between.

This sequence joins TRBV28 and TRBJ2-7; D might be TRBD2 (5 bases). The CDR3 covers 14 residues. Trimming cost V 6 bases and J 5 bases, with 17 bases left between them. CDR1 is MDHEN, CDR2 SYDVKM, per germline. CDR3 in DNA: TGTGCCAGCAGCTCCACGGGATGGTACAACGAGCAGTACTTC. Translated: CASSSTGWYNEQYF.

This clonotype was found a few times. The chain recombines TRBV12-3 or TRBV12-4 with TRBJ2-2, with TRBD1 identical over 7 bases. The CDR3 spans 14 residues. Trimming removed 8 bases from V and 3 bases from J; junction bases left unmatched: 6. CDR3 region: CASSWDRHTGELFF. CDR3 in DNA: TGTGCCAGCTCCTGGGACAGACACACCGGGGAGCTGTTTTTT.

This clonotype was counted a few times. This CDR3 is CASSSDRASPQHF. The CDR3 nucleotides are TGTGCCAGCAGCTCGGACAGGGCTAGCCCCCAGCATTTT. The V and J genes are TRBV6-1 and TRBJ1-5; 8 positions match TRBD1. Trimming at V came to 6 bases and at J to 10 bases, leaving 8 bases not matched to a gene. CDR1 and CDR2 (germline): MNHNS, SASEGT. This CDR3 spans 13 amino acids.

The sample holds a few counts of this clonotype. CDR3 sequence reads: CASSLTSGRLGELFF. The CDR3 DNA is TGTGCCAGCAGCTTAACTAGCGGGAGGCTCGGGGAGCTGTTTTTT. The rearrangement links TRBV11-2 to TRBJ2-2; 12 positions match TRBD2. The CDR3 is made up of 15 amino acids. V was clipped by 2 bases and J by 7 bases; unmatched bases: 2. CDR1 is SGHAT and CDR2 is FQNNGV in the germline V gene. The variable domain in full, with the rest retrieved from reference TRBV11-2 and TRBJ2-2, is EAGVAQSPRYKIIEKRQSVAFWCNPISGHATLYWYQQILGQGPKLLIQFQNNGVVDDSQLPKDRFSAERLKGVDSTLKIQPAKLEDSAVYLCASSLTSGRLGELFFGEGSRLTVL.

The V gene is TRBV6-1, the J gene TRBJ2-7, with TRBD1 identical over 7 bases. This CDR3 is 13 amino acids long. The J segment lost 3 bases and the V segment lost 8 bases, leaving 7 bases of the junction unmatched. In germline, CDR1 is MNHNS, CDR2 SASEGT. In DNA, the CDR3 is TGTGCCAGCTCCCGACAGGGCTACTACGAGCAGTACTTC. Translation gives CASSRQGYYEQYF.

The chain uses TRBV6-5 and TRBJ1-5, with D possibly matching TRBD1 (6 bases). CDR1 and CDR2 (germline): MNHEY, SVGAGI. The CDR3 totals 17 residues. The V gene lost 2 bases and the J gene lost 9 bases, with 23 bases spanning the gap. Written as DNA, the CDR3 is TGTGCCAGCAGTTACCGGGGCAGGGGCCCCGTTGTCCGGCCCCAGCATTTT. This translates into CASSYRGRGPVVRPQHF.

The CDR3 DNA reads as TGTGCCAGCAGACCCGGGACAGCCACAGATACGCAGTATTTT. Translation: CASRPGTATDTQYF. The rearrangement links TRBV27 to TRBJ2-3; TRBD1 matches 7 bases. Per the germline V gene, CDR1 is MNHEY and CDR2 is SMNVEV (reference sequence). V gave up 6 bases and J gave up 2 bases; unmatched junction bases: 5. The CDR3 length is 14 residues.

The J gene is TRBJ1-5, the V gene TRBV6-1; D gene unclear. CDR3 length equals 15 residues. In germline, CDR1 is MNHNS, CDR2 SASEGT. The germline V and J ends were trimmed by 8 bases and 3 bases, with 17 bases remaining between them. The CDR3 DNA is TGTGCCAGCTCTTTGACGGAACTTTACAATCAGCCCCAGCATTTT. Its protein product is CASSLTELYNQPQHF.

The V call is TRBV21-1, the J call TRBJ2-1; the table's D call TRBD1 went unverified against the DNA. TRBV21-1 is designated a pseudogene. The CDR3 is 12 residues long. The CDR3 loop is CASSKEGIEQFF. The DNA of the CDR3 is TGTGCCAGCAGCAAAGAGGGGATTGAGCAGTTCTTC.

This clonotype was seen a few times. The gene calls are TRBV5-1 and TRBJ1-6, with unresolved D. Germline V gene sequence: CDR1 SGHRS, CDR2 YFSETQ. This CDR3 comprises 14 residues. V shed 2 bases and J shed 9 bases, with 12 bases lying between them. As DNA, the CDR3 is TGCGCCAGCAGCTTCAAAATTTCTGGTTCACCCCTCCACTTT. It specifies CASSFKISGSPLHF.

The chain carries TRBV12-3 or TRBV12-4 and TRBJ1-5; D call uncertain. The CDR3 is 13 amino acids. The V gene lost 6 bases and the J gene lost 0 bases, with 6 bases spanning the gap. The CDR3 coding sequence is TGTGCCAGCAGAAGCATTAGCAATCAGCCCCAGCATTTT. Translated: CASRSISNQPQHF.

This clonotype was found a few times. V is TRBV12-3 or TRBV12-4 and J is TRBJ2-3; D may match TRBD1 or TRBD2 (5 bases each). Trimming took 6 bases from V and 3 from J, leaving 16 bases between them. The CDR3 covers 15 residues. This CDR3 reads CASSTDGTVTDTQYF. The CDR3 nucleotides are TGTGCCAGCAGCACGGACGGGACGGTGACAGATACGCAGTATTTT.

This chain connects TRBV12-3 or TRBV12-4 to TRBJ1-2; no reliable D call. The length of the CDR3 is 12 residues. The ends were cut back, 3 bases at V and 5 bases at J, with 7 bases in the middle. The CDR3 DNA reads TGTGCCAGCAGTTTTTACAGATATGGCTACACCTTC. Its translation is CASSFYRYGYTF.

The chain couples TRBV6-2 or TRBV6-3 to TRBJ2-1; TRBD1 aligns across 8 bases. CDR3 size: 20 residues. With 7 bases clipped from V and 5 bases from J, the junction kept 25 bases outside the gene matches. Per germline, CDR1 MNHEY and CDR2 SVGEGT. The CDR3 is CASTTRGHMGFLDRDNEQFF. CDR3 nucleotides: TGTGCCAGCACCACACGGGGCCACATGGGCTTTCTGGACAGGGACAATGAGCAGTTCTTC.

A remark on this clonotype: Compared with germline, one end of the junction differs, possibly owing to a read error. V is TRBV3-1 and J is TRBJ2-3; 14 nucleotides agree with TRBD2. Germline V gene lookup returns CDR1 LGHDT and CDR2 YNNKEL (reference sequence). The CDR3 length is 16 residues. The CDR3, as DNA: TGTGCCAGCAGCCAAGGGACTAGCGGGAGGAAAGATACGCAGTATTTC. Its protein is CASSQGTSGRKDTQYF.

V usage is TRBV12-3 or TRBV12-4 and J usage is TRBJ1-5; D not certain. V lost 5 bases, J lost 1 base, and 12 bases lay in between. This CDR3 region has 15 residues. The CDR3 here is CASSPYRGSNQPQHF. The CDR3 region has the DNA TGTGCCAGCAGTCCCTATCGTGGGAGCAATCAGCCCCAGCATTTT.

This clonotype was seen a handful of times. The chain joins TRBV5-1 to TRBJ2-1, with TRBD2 matching over 9 bases. J was trimmed by 0 bases and V by 3 bases; bases with no gene match: 4. There are 16 residues in the CDR3. CDR1 and CDR2 from the germline V gene are SGHRS and YFSETQ. As DNA, the CDR3 is TGCGCCAGCAGCTCCCTGACTAGCGGCTCCTACAATGAGCAGTTCTTC. This encodes CASSSLTSGSYNEQFF.